Below, 31 T cell receptor beta chains from the same sample are listed, as sequenced in a study of cytomegalovirus exposure and HLA in healthy donors (dated by TCRdb to 2016 to 2017). Library construction relied on the immunoSEQ multiplex PCR assay. For the multiplex PCR, a mixture combining 60 forward primers for TCR Vbeta segments and 13 reverse primers for TCR Jbeta segments was used. Not all clones reach the TCRdb copy of this immuneACCESS table, which keeps in-frame sequences only. Checked studies attribute under half of the gap to unresolved V genes and leave the rest unexplained. Counted in this sample were 130,000 or so clones; around 78% of them appeared once. The ten largest clones capture 1.5% of the sample. The specimen was PBMCs. These receptors were taken from a man aged 35 to 55 in good health and CMV-seronegative.

This chain connects TRBV18 to TRBJ2-5; D remains ambiguous. This CDR3 is built from 12 residues. Per the germline V gene, CDR1 is KGHSH and CDR2 is LQKENI. Trimming cost V 6 bases and J 5 bases, with 10 bases left between them. The CDR3 protein is CASSQLSETQYF. The CDR3 region has the DNA TGTGCCAGCTCCCAACTCTCGGAGACCCAGTACTTC.

This rearrangement joins TRBV5-8 to TRBJ2-1; 8 bases agree with TRBD2. The length of the CDR3 is 19 residues. Germline V lookup: CDR1 SGHTS, CDR2 YDEGEE. Trimming at V came to 4 bases and at J to 5 bases, leaving 20 bases not matched to a gene. CDR3 protein: CASSGVGWLAGGGDNEQFF. Written as DNA, the CDR3 is TGTGCCAGCAGCGGGGTCGGGTGGCTAGCGGGCGGCGGAGACAATGAGCAGTTCTTC.

There are a few counts of this clone. The rearrangement links TRBV1 to TRBJ2-3; the table's D call, TRBD1, has no DNA check behind it. TRBV1 is described as a pseudogene. This CDR3 has 16 amino acids. Here the CDR3 reads CTSSQGGRASTDTQYF. CDR3 bases: TGCACCAGCAGCCAAGGGGGCAGGGCCAGCACAGATACGCAGTATTTT.

This clone was seen a single time. In DNA, the CDR3 is TGTGCCAGCAGCCCCCATAGGCTAGCGGGAGGATCGGATGAGCAGTTCTTC. Translated: CASSPHRLAGGSDEQFF. The chain recombines TRBV11-1 with TRBJ2-1, with 11 bases that match TRBD2. The CDR3 loop spans 17 amino acids. The trim removed 5 bases at V and 8 bases at J, leaving 14 bases unmatched. The V gene's germline CDR1 is SGHAT and CDR2 FQDESV (reference sequence).

This chain connects TRBV5-1 to TRBJ2-1; TRBD2 matches at 7 bases. After removal of 2 bases from V and 5 bases from J, the junction contained 4 bases not matched to a gene. Germline V lookup: CDR1 SGHRS, CDR2 YFSETQ. CDR3 length: 14 residues. The CDR3 sequence is CASSFGLDDNEQFF. In DNA, the CDR3 is TGCGCCAGCAGCTTCGGACTAGACGACAATGAGCAGTTCTTC. Drawing the rest from reference TRBV5-1 and TRBJ2-1, the complete variable domain is KAGVTQTPRYLIKTRGQQVTLSCSPISGHRSVSWYQQTPGQGLQFLFEYFSETQRNKGNFPGRFSGRQFSNSRSEMNVSTLELGDSALYLCASSFGLDDNEQFFGPGTRLTVL.

This chain uses TRBV7-9 with TRBJ2-7; TRBD1 agrees at 9 bases. CDR1 is SEHNR, CDR2 FQNEAQ, per germline (reference sequence). V shed 7 bases, J shed 6 bases, and the junction held 10 bases outside the gene matches. The CDR3 consists of 14 residues. Written as DNA, the CDR3 is TGTGCCAGCATGCCGGGACAGGGCGACTCCGAGCAGTACTTC. It translates to CASMPGQGDSEQYF.

The rearrangement joins TRBV11-2 to TRBJ1-3, with D possibly being TRBD1 (5 bases). Trimming took off 2 bases at V and 4 bases at J, with 12 bases between the two ends. The germline CDR1 and CDR2 sequences are SGHAT and FQNNGV. CDR3 length: 15 amino acids. CDR3 region: CASSLTQGSGNTIYF. For the CDR3, the DNA is TGTGCCAGCAGCTTAACCCAGGGTTCGGGAAACACCATATATTTT.

The chain carries TRBV28 and TRBJ1-2, with a weak D call TRBD1 (6 bases). In germline, CDR1 is MDHEN, CDR2 SYDVKM. V was shortened by 3 bases and J by 2 bases, with 13 bases between the two germline ends. The CDR3 has 15 residues. Here the CDR3 DNA reads TGTGCCAGCAGTTTGGGGCCAGGGGCGAACTATGGCTACACCTTC. Translated: CASSLGPGANYGYTF.

The chain carries TRBV6-5 and TRBJ1-6; D gene uncertain. Germline V lookup: CDR1 MNHEY, CDR2 SVGAGI. V was pared by 2 bases and J by 4 bases, with 9 bases between. The CDR3 has 15 amino acids. In nucleotides, the CDR3 is TGTGCCAGCAGTTACGAGCAGGCATATAATTCACCCCTCCACTTT. Translating gives CASSYEQAYNSPLHF.

The chain is built from TRBV7-8 and TRBJ2-1, with 11 nucleotides matching TRBD2. The CDR3 contains 16 residues. The V gene end was trimmed by 1 base and the J gene end by 5 bases; junction bases not matched to a gene: 4. Germline CDR1 is SGHVS and CDR2 is FQNEAQ. The CDR3 spells CASSLGLAGGHNEQFF. The CDR3 coding sequence is TGTGCCAGCAGCTTAGGGCTAGCGGGGGGCCACAATGAGCAGTTCTTC. The full variable domain, in which reference TRBV7-8 and TRBJ2-1 provide the parts outside the CDR3, is GAGVSQSPRYKVAKRGQDVALRCDPISGHVSLFWYQQALGQGPEFLTYFQNEAQLDKSGLPSDRFFAERPEGSVSTLKIQRTQQEDSAVYLCASSLGLAGGHNEQFFGPGTRLTVL.

The chain uses TRBV7-9 and TRBJ2-7; 10 bases agree with TRBD2. The CDR3 extends over 16 amino acids. The germline V gene has CDR1 SEHNR and CDR2 FQNEAQ (reference sequence). After removal of 5 bases from V and 3 bases from J, the junction contained 10 bases not matched to a gene. CDR3 sequence reads: CASSAFGTSENYEQYF. The CDR3 DNA reads as TGTGCCAGCAGCGCGTTCGGGACTAGCGAGAACTACGAGCAGTACTTC.

The rearrangement joins TRBV5-1 to TRBJ2-3; D remains ambiguous. Trimming took off 0 bases at V and 2 bases at J, with 4 bases between the two ends. CDR1 and CDR2 (germline): SGHRS, YFSETQ. This CDR3 is 13 amino acids long. The DNA of the CDR3 is TGCGCCAGCAGCTTGGTAGTCACAGATACGCAGTATTTT. Its protein product is CASSLVVTDTQYF.

V usage is TRBV6-5 and J usage is TRBJ2-3; TRBD2 might be the D (5 bases). This CDR3 is 14 amino acids long. Germline CDR1 is MNHEY and CDR2 is SVGAGI. The ends were cut back, 4 bases at V and 2 bases at J, with 10 bases in the middle. The CDR3: CASSSGLNTDTQYF. CDR3 DNA sequence: TGTGCCAGCAGTTCCGGACTGAACACAGATACGCAGTATTTT.

A note on this clone: Other DNA sequences in the sample encode the same CDR3. V is TRBV20-1 and J is TRBJ2-5, with D unclear. The CDR3 consists of 11 residues. Germline-derived CDR1 and CDR2 are DFQATT and SNEGSKA (reference sequence). V dropped 2 bases and J dropped 5 bases, with 6 bases sitting between them. The CDR3 loop reads CSARSGETQYF. The DNA of the CDR3 is TGCAGTGCTAGATCGGGTGAGACCCAGTACTTC.

This clone was picked up one time. The chain employs TRBV9 and TRBJ2-7; D perhaps matches TRBD1 (6 bases). The CDR3 consists of 15 residues. Germline CDR1 and CDR2: SGDLS and YYNGEE. V lost 0 bases and J 0 bases, leaving 10 bases between the germline ends. Written as DNA, the CDR3 is TGTGCCAGCAGCGTAGGGCAGGGGCACTCCTACGAGCAGTACTTC. It encodes CASSVGQGHSYEQYF.

The chain recombines TRBV7-2 with TRBJ1-1; D gene unclear. Germline V gene lookup returns CDR1 SGHTA and CDR2 FQGNSA. Trimming removed 7 bases from V and 10 bases from J, with 16 bases in between. The CDR3 consists of 12 residues. This CDR3 is CASTQSRLGAFF. The CDR3 DNA reads TGTGCCAGCACCCAAAGCCGACTCGGAGCTTTCTTT. Complete variable domain (other parts from reference TRBV7-2 and TRBJ1-1): GAGVSQSPSNKVTEKGKDVELRCDPISGHTALYWYRQSLGQGLEFLIYFQGNSAPDKSGLPSDRFSAERTGGSVSTLTIQRTQQEDSAVYLCASTQSRLGAFFGQGTRLTVV.

The chain uses TRBV18 and TRBJ1-3; D gene ambiguous. The CDR3 runs 15 residues. CDR1 KGHSH and CDR2 LQKENI come from the germline V gene. V lost 3 bases and J 3 bases, leaving 12 bases between the germline ends. CDR3: CASSPEGYYGNTIYF. CDR3 sequence (DNA): TGTGCCAGCTCACCTGAGGGCTATTATGGAAACACCATATATTTT.

This rearrangement joins TRBV5-6 to TRBJ2-1; D is perhaps TRBD2 (5 bases). The CDR3 consists of 15 residues. V was cut by 2 bases and J by 6 bases, with 15 bases left in between. Looked up from germline, CDR1 is SGHDT and CDR2 is YYEEEE. DNA for the CDR3: TGTGCCAGCAGCTTTTCTAGCTCTAACACCAATGAGCAGTTCTTC. Its protein product is CASSFSSSNTNEQFF.

CDR3 region: CASSTDNTYEQYF. In nucleotides, the CDR3 is TGTGCCAGTAGTACCGACAACACCTACGAGCAGTACTTC. The J gene is TRBJ2-7, the V gene TRBV19; D gene unclear. Trimming took 4 bases from V and 2 from J, leaving 9 bases between them. This CDR3 is 13 amino acids long. Germline V CDR1 and CDR2: LNHDA, SQIVND (reference sequence).

The chain combines TRBV13 with TRBJ2-3; D is possibly TRBD1 (6 bases). V dropped 5 bases and J dropped 5 bases, with 11 bases sitting between them. The CDR3 loop spans 13 amino acids. Germline-derived CDR1 and CDR2 are PRHDT and FYEKMQ (reference sequence). CDR3 loop: CASSPGRGDTQYF. The CDR3 DNA sequence: TGTGCCAGCAGCCCAGGCAGGGGAGATACGCAGTATTTT. The variable domain in full, completed from reference TRBV13 and TRBJ2-3, reads AAGVIQSPRHLIKEKRETATLKCYPIPRHDTVYWYQQGPGQDPQFLISFYEKMQSDKGSIPDRFSAQQFSDYHSELNMSSLELGDSALYFCASSPGRGDTQYFGPGTRLTVL.

The chain recombines TRBV27 with TRBJ2-1; D perhaps matches TRBD2 (6 bases). Germline CDR1 reads MNHEY; CDR2 reads SMNVEV (reference sequence). Trimming left V 5 bases short and J 4 bases short, with 24 bases between. The CDR3 contains 18 residues. In DNA, the CDR3 is TGTGCCAGCAGTCCGGCCAGCTTAGCGGAAGTGGGGTACAATGAGCAGTTCTTC. Translating it yields CASSPASLAEVGYNEQFF.

The CDR3 nucleotides are TGTGCCATCAGTGGTGGGGAGGCCGCGTCCTACGAGCAGTACTTC. Translating it yields CAISGGEAASYEQYF. The rearrangement joins TRBV10-3 to TRBJ2-7; TRBD2 might be the D (6 bases). V was clipped by 4 bases and J by 1 base, with 14 bases between them. Germline-derived CDR1 and CDR2 are ENHRY and SYGVKD. CDR3 size: 15 residues.

This clone appeared once. V usage is TRBV7-8 and J usage is TRBJ2-3, with no clear D. Trimming stripped 3 bases from V and 6 bases from J, with 7 bases between. This CDR3 has 12 amino acids. Per germline, CDR1 SGHVS and CDR2 FQNEAQ. The CDR3 reads CASSFDWDTQYF. The CDR3 nucleotides are TGTGCCAGCAGCTTCGACTGGGATACGCAGTATTTT. Full variable domain (missing parts from reference TRBV7-8 and TRBJ2-3): GAGVSQSPRYKVAKRGQDVALRCDPISGHVSLFWYQQALGQGPEFLTYFQNEAQLDKSGLPSDRFFAERPEGSVSTLKIQRTQQEDSAVYLCASSFDWDTQYFGPGTRLTVL.

The chain is built from TRBV2 and TRBJ2-2; 7 nucleotides match TRBD2. This CDR3 is built from 12 residues. Germline assignment: CDR1 SNHLY and CDR2 FYNNEI. J lost 6 bases, V lost 6 bases, and 1 base had no gene match. CDR3 DNA: TGTGCCAGCAGGCTAGCGGCCGGGGAGCTGTTTTTT. Translated, it gives CASRLAAGELFF.

V gene TRBV7-3 combines with J gene TRBJ2-1; D not certain. V was pared by 2 bases and J by 9 bases, with 11 bases between. The CDR3 has 13 residues. CDR1 is SGHTA and CDR2 is FQGTGA in the germline V gene. The CDR3 reads CASSLDSLSEQFF. CDR3 in DNA: TGTGCCAGCAGCTTAGATTCGTTGAGTGAGCAGTTCTTC. The variable domain in full, completed from reference TRBV7-3 and TRBJ2-1, reads GAGVSQTPSNKVTEKGKYVELRCDPISGHTALYWYRQSLGQGPEFLIYFQGTGAADDSGLPNDRFFAVRPEGSVSTLKIQRTERGDSAVYLCASSLDSLSEQFFGPGTRLTVL.

This rearrangement joins TRBV19 to TRBJ2-1; 8 nucleotides agree with TRBD2. The trim removed 6 bases at V and 8 bases at J, leaving 6 bases unmatched. The CDR3 has 13 residues. Germline V CDR1 and CDR2: LNHDA, SQIVND (reference sequence). Here the CDR3 DNA reads TGTGCCAGTAGGAATAGCGGGACGGATGAGCAGTTCTTC. Residues: CASRNSGTDEQFF.

CDR3 residues: CAWRGPALSYNEQFF. In nucleotides, the CDR3 is TGTGCCTGGCGCGGCCCGGCGCTCTCCTACAATGAGCAGTTCTTC. The rearrangement uses TRBV6-5 and TRBJ2-1; D gene unclear. The CDR3 covers 15 residues. From germline, CDR1 is MNHEY and CDR2 SVGAGI. Between the trimmed V and J ends, which lost 11 bases and 0 bases, there was a span of 17 bases.

Only one count was recorded for this clone. The V and J genes are TRBV29-1 and TRBJ2-5; D is perhaps TRBD2 (7 bases). Trimming removed 1 base from V and 5 bases from J, with 11 bases in between. The CDR3 sequence is 13 residues long. Germline V gene sequence: CDR1 SQVTM, CDR2 ANQGSEA. The CDR3 DNA sequence: TGCAGCGTTGAAGGGGGGAGGGGGGAGACCCAGTACTTC. Protein product: CSVEGGRGETQYF.

This sequence joins TRBV10-2 and TRBJ2-3, with 12 bases fitting TRBD2. The CDR3 is 16 amino acids. Germline CDR1 WSHSY, CDR2 SAAADI. With 6 bases clipped from V and 2 bases from J, the junction kept 6 bases outside the gene matches. CDR3 sequence reads: CASRWGLAGYTDTQYF. DNA of the CDR3: TGCGCCAGCAGATGGGGACTAGCGGGTTACACAGATACGCAGTATTTT.

The rearrangement links TRBV7-3 to TRBJ1-2; TRBD1 aligns across 9 bases. The CDR3 runs 13 residues. Germline V gives CDR1 SGHTA, CDR2 FQGTGA. The J segment lost 13 bases and the V segment lost 0 bases, leaving 6 bases of the junction unmatched. The CDR3 coding sequence is TGTGCCAGCAGCTTAACCCGGACAGGGGAAAGCACCTTC. This codes for CASSLTRTGESTF.

V gene TRBV11-3 combines with J gene TRBJ2-1; D may be TRBD2 (7 bases). CDR1 is SGHNT, CDR2 YENEEA, per germline. The CDR3 is 16 amino acids. Trimming took 2 bases from V and 1 from J, leaving 12 bases between them. The CDR3 DNA is TGTGCCAGCAGCTTAAGAGGGGGAGGGTCCTACAATGAGCAGTTCTTC. Its translation is CASSLRGGGSYNEQFF.